The sample holds a few counts of the clone carrying this TCR beta chain. Antigen specificity is unknown. In TCRdb, the 5' RACE reads were re-called with MiXCR into one record per CDR3 protein. The table has more than 600,000 distinct CDR3 sequences, 15% to 20% seen once. The data were obtained in a study of CD8 T cells in ankylosing spondylitis. V was cut by 6 bases and J by 8 bases, with 13 bases left in between. The CDR3 runs 13 residues. Study-wide results and limits: In ankylosing spondylitis blood, a motif of roughly eight highly homologous TCR beta variants appeared characteristic. Matched ankylosing spondylitis synovial fluid reportedly showed significant enrichment of disease-linked clones.

The sequencing sample was made of blood, either unsorted or a sorted T cell fraction (not recorded which). The chain couples TRBV12-3 or TRBV12-4 to TRBJ1-4, with TRBD1 as a possible D gene (5 bases). The clonotype originates from a male donor with ankylosing spondylitis. CDR3 in DNA: TGTGCCAGCAGAGACAGCTTGGAGGAAAAACTGTTTTTT. As protein: CASRDSLEEKLFF.